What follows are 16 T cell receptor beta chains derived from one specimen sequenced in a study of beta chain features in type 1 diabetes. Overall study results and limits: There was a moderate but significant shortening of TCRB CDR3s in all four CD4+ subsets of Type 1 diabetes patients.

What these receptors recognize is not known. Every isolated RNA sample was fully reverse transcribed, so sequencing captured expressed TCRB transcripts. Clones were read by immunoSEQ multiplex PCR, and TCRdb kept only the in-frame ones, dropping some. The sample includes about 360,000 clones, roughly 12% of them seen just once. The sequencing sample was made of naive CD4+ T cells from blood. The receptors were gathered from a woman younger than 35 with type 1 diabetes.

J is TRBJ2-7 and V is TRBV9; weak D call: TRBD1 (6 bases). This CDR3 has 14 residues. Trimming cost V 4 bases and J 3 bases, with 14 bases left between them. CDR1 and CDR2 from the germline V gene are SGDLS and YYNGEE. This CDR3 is CASSPQGMSYEQYF. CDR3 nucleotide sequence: TGTGCCAGCAGCCCCCAGGGGATGAGCTACGAGCAGTACTTC.

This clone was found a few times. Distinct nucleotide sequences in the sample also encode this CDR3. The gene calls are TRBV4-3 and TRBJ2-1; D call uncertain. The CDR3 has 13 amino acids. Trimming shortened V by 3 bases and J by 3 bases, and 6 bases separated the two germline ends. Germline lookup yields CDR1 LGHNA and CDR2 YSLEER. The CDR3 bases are TGCGCCAGCAGCCAGGGCCTCTACAATGAGCAGTTCTTC. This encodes CASSQGLYNEQFF.

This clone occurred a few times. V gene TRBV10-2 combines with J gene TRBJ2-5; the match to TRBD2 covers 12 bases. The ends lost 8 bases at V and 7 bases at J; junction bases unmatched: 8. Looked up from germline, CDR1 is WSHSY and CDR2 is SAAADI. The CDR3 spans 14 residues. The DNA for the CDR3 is TGCGCCAGCCAGACTAGCGGGGGCGTCGGGACCCAGTACTTC. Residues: CASQTSGGVGTQYF.

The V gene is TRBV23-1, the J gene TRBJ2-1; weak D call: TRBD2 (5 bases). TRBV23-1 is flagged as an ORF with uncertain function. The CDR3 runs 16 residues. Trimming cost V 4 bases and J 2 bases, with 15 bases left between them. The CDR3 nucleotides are TGCGCCAGCAGTCCCCTATCCGGAGGTCCCTACAATGAGCAGTTCTTC. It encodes CASSPLSGGPYNEQFF.

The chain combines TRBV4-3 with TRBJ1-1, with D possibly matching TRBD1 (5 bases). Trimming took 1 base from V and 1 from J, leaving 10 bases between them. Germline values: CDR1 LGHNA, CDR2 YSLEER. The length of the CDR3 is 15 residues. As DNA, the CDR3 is TGCGCCAGCAGCCAAGGACAGTTCCAGAACACTGAAGCTTTCTTT. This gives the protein CASSQGQFQNTEAFF.

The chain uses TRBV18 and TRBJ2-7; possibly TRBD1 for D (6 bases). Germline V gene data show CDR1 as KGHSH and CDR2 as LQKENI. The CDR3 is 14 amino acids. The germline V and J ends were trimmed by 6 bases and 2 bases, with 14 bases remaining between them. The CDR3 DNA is TGTGCCAGCTCGAAGACAGGACTCACCTACGAGCAGTACTTC. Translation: CASSKTGLTYEQYF.

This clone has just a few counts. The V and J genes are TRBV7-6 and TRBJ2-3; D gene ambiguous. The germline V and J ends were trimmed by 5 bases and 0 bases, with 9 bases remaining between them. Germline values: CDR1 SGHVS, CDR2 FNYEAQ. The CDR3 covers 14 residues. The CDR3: CASSTPTSTDTQYF. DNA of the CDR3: TGTGCCAGCAGCACCCCTACTAGCACAGATACGCAGTATTTT.

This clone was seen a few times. The CDR3 sequence is CASSSRQGGGHTEAFF. The CDR3 nucleotides are TGTGCCAGCAGCTCACGACAGGGGGGAGGTCACACTGAAGCTTTCTTT. The rearrangement uses TRBV7-2 and TRBJ1-1; 9 positions match TRBD1. The CDR3 has 16 residues. Trimming removed 4 bases from V and 3 bases from J; junction bases left unmatched: 9. Looked up from germline, CDR1 is SGHTA and CDR2 is FQGNSA.

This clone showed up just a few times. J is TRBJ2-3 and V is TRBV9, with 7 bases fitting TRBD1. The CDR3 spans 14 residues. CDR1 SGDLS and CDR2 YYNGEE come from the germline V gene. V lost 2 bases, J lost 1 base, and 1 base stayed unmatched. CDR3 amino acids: CASSVDRRTDTQYF. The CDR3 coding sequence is TGTGCCAGCAGCGTGGACAGGCGCACAGATACGCAGTATTTT.

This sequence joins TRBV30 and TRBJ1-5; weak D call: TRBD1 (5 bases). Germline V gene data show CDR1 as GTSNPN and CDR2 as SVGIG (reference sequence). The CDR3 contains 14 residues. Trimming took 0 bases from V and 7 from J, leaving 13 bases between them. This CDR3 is CAWSVLGGYQPQHF. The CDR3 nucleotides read TGTGCCTGGAGTGTACTCGGGGGTTACCAGCCCCAGCATTTT.

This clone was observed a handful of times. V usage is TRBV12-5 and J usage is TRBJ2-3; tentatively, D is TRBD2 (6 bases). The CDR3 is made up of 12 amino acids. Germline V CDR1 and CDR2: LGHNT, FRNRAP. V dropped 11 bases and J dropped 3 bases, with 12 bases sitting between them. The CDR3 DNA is TGTGCTTCTAGTGGGGGGACAGATACGCAGTATTTT. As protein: CASSGGTDTQYF.

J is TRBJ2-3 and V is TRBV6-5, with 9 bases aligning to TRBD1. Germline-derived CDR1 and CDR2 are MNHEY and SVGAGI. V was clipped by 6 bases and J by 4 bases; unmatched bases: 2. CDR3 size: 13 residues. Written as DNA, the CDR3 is TGTGCCAGCAGGGGGACAGGGTCAGATACGCAGTATTTT. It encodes CASRGTGSDTQYF.

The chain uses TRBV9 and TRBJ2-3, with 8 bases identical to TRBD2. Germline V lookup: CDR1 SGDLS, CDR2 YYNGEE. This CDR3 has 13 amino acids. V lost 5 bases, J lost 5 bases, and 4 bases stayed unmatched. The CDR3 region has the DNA TGTGCCAGCAGACCTAGCGGGCGAGATACGCAGTATTTT. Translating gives CASRPSGRDTQYF. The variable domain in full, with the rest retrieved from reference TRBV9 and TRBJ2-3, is DSGVTQTPKHLITATGQRVTLRCSPRSGDLSVYWYQQSLDQGLQFLIQYYNGEERAKGNILERFSAQQFPDLHSELNLSSLELGDSALYFCASRPSGRDTQYFGPGTRLTVL.

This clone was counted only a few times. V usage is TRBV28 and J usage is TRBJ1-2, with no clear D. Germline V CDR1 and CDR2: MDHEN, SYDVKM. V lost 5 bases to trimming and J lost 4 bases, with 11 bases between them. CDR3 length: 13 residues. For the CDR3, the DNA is TGTGCCAGCAGTAGTGGAGGTAGCTATGGCTACACCTTC. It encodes CASSSGGSYGYTF.

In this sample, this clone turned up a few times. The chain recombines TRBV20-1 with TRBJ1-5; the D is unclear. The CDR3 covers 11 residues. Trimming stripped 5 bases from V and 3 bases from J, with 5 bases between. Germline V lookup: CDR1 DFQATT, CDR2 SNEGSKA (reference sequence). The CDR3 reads CSAGNNQPQHF. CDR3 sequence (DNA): TGCAGTGCTGGCAACAATCAGCCCCAGCATTTT.

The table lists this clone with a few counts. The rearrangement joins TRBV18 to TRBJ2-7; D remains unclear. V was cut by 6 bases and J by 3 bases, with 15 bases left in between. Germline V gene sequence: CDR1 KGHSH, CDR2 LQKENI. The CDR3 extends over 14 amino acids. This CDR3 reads CASSTRHTSYEQYF. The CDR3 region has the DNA TGTGCCAGCTCCACCAGGCACACGAGCTACGAGCAGTACTTC.